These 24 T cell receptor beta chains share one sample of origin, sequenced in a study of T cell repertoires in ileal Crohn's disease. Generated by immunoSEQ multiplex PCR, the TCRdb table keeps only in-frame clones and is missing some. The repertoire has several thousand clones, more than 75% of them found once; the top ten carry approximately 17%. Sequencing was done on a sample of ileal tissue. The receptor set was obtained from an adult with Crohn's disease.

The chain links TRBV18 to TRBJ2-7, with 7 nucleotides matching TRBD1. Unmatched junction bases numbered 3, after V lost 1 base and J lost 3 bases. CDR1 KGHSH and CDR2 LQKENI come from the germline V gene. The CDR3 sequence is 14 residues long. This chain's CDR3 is CASSPRDSLYEQYF. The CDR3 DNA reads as TGTGCCAGCTCACCACGGGACAGCCTCTACGAGCAGTACTTC.

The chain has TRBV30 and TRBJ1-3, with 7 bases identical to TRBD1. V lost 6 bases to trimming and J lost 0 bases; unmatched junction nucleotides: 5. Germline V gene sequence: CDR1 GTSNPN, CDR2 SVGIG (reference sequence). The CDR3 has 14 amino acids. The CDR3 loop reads CACQAGGSGNTIYF. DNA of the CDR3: TGTGCCTGCCAAGCAGGGGGCTCTGGAAACACCATATATTTT.

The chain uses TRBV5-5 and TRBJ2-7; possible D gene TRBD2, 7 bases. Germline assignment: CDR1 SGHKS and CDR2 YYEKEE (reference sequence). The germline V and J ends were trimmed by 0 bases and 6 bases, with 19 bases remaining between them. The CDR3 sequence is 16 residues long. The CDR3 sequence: CASSLGMTGGAPEQYF. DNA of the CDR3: TGTGCCAGCAGCTTGGGGATGACTGGGGGGGCGCCCGAGCAGTACTTC.

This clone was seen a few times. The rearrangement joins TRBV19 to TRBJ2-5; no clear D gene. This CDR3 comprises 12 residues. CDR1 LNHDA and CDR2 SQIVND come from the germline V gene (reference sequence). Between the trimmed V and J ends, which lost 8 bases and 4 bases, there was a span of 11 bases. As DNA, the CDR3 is TGTGCCAGTGCGACGGCAGGAGAGACCCAGTACTTC. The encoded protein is CASATAGETQYF.

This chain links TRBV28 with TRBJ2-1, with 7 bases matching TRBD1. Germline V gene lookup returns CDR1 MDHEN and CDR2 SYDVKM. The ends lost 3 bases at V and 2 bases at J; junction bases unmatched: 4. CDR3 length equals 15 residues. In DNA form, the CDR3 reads TGTGCCAGCAGTTTCACAGGGGACGCCTACAATGAGCAGTTCTTC. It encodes CASSFTGDAYNEQFF.

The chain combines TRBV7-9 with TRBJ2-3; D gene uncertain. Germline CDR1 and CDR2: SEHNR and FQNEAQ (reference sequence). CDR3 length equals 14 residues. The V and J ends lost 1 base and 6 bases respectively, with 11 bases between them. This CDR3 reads CASSLGDSRDTQYF. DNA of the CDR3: TGTGCCAGCAGCTTAGGAGATTCCCGGGATACGCAGTATTTT.

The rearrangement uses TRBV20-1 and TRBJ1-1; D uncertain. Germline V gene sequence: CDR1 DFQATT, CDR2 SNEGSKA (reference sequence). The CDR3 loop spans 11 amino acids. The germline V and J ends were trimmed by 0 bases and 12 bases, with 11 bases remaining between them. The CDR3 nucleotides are TGCAGTGCTAGAGATTTCCCCCAAACTTTCTTT. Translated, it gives CSARDFPQTFF.

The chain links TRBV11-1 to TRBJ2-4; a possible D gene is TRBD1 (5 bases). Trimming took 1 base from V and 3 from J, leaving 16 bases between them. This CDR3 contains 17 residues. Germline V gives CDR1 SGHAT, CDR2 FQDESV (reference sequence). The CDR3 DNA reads TGTGCCAGCAGCTTAGACGGGCAGGGTTTTGACAAAAACATTCAGTACTTC. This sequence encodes CASSLDGQGFDKNIQYF.

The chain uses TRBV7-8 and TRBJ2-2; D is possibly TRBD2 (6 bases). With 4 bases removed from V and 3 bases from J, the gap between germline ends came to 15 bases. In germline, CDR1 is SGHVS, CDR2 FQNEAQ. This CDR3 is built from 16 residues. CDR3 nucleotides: TGTGCCAGCAGCTCCCAATTGGGACTCCACACCGGGGAGCTGTTTTTT. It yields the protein CASSSQLGLHTGELFF.

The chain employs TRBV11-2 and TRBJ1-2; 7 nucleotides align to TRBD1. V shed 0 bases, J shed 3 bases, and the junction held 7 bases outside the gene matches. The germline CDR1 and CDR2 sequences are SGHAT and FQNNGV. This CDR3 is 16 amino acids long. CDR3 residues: CASSLDHPGTDYGYTF. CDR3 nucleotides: TGTGCCAGCAGCTTAGATCATCCGGGGACAGACTATGGCTACACCTTC. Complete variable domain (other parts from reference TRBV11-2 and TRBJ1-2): EAGVAQSPRYKIIEKRQSVAFWCNPISGHATLYWYQQILGQGPKLLIQFQNNGVVDDSQLPKDRFSAERLKGVDSTLKIQPAKLEDSAVYLCASSLDHPGTDYGYTFGSGTRLTVV.

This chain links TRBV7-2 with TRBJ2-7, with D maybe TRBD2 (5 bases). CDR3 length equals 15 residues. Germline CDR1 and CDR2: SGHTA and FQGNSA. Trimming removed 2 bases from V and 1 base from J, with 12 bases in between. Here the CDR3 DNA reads TGTGCCAGCAGCTTATACTACTCGGGGTCCTACGAGCAGTACTTC. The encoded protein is CASSLYYSGSYEQYF.

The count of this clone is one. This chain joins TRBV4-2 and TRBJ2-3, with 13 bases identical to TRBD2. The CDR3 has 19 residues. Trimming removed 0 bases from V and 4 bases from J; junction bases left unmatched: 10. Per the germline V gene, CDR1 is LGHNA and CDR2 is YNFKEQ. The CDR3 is CASSQETSGRADLSDTQYF. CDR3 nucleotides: TGTGCCAGCAGCCAAGAAACTAGCGGGAGGGCCGATCTCTCAGATACGCAGTATTTT.

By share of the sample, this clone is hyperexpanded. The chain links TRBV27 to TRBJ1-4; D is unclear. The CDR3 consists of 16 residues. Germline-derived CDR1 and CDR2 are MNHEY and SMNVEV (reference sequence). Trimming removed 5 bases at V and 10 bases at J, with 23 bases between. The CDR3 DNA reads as TGTGCCAGCAGTCCCGTTCCCGCAGGCAACACCGGAAAACTGTTTTTT. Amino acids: CASSPVPAGNTGKLFF.

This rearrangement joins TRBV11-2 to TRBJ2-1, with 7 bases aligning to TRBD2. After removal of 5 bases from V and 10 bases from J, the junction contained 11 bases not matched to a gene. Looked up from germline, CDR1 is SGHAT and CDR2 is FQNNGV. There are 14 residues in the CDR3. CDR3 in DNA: TGTGCCAGCAGCCCCACCGCGGGAGTAAGGGAGCAGTTCTTC. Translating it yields CASSPTAGVREQFF.

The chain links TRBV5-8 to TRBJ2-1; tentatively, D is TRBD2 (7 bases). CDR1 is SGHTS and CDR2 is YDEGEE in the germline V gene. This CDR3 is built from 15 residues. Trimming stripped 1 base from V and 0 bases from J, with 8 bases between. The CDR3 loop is CASSLRGGSYNEQFF. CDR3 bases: TGTGCCAGCAGCTTGAGGGGGGGCTCCTACAATGAGCAGTTCTTC.

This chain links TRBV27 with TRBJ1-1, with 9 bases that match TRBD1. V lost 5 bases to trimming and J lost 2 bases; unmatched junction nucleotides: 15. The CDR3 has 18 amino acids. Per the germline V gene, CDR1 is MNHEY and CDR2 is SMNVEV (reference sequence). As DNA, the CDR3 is TGTGCCAGCAGTCTTTCACCGGGACAGGGCGAGTTAAACACTGAAGCTTTCTTT. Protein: CASSLSPGQGELNTEAFF.

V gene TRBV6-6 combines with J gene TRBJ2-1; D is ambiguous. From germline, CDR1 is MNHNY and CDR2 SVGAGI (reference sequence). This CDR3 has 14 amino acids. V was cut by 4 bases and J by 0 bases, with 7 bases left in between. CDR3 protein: CASSWRSSYNEQFF. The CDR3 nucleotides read TGTGCCAGCAGTTGGCGGAGCTCCTACAATGAGCAGTTCTTC.

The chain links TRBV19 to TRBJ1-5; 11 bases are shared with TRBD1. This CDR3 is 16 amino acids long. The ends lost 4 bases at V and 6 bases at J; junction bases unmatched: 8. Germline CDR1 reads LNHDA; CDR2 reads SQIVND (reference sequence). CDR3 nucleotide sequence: TGTGCCAGTAGTACGATAGGACAGGGGGCCCGTCAGCCCCAGCATTTT. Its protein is CASSTIGQGARQPQHF.

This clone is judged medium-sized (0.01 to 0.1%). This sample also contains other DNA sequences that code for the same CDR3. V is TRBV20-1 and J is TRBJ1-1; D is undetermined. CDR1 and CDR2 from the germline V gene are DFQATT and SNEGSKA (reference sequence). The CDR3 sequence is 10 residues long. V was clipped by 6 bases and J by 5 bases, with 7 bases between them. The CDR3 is CSAPFTEAFF. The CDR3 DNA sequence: TGCAGTGCCCCTTTTACTGAAGCTTTCTTT.

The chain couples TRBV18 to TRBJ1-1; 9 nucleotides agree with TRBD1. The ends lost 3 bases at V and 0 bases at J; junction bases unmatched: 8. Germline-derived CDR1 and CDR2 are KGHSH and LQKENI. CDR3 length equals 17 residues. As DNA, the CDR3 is TGTGCCAGCTCACCCCGGCGGACAGGGGTCATGAACACTGAAGCTTTCTTT. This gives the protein CASSPRRTGVMNTEAFF.

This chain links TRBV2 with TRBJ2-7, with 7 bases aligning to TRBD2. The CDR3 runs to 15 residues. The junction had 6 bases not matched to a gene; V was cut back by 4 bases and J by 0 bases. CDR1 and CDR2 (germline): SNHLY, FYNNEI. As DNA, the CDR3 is TGTGCCAGCAGTGGGGAGGGCGGGAGCTCCTACGAGCAGTACTTC. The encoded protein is CASSGEGGSSYEQYF.

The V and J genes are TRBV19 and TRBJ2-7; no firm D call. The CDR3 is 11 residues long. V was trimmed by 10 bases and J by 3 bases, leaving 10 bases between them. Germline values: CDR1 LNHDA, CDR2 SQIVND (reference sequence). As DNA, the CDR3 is TGTGCCACATCCCCCGGCTACGAGCAGTACTTC. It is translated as CATSPGYEQYF.

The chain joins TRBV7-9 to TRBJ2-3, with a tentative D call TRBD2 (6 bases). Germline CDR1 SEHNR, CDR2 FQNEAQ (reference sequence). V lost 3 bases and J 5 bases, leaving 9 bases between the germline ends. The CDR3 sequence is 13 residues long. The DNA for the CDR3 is TGTGCCAGCAGCTTTCAGCGGGTAGATACGCAGTATTTT. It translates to CASSFQRVDTQYF.

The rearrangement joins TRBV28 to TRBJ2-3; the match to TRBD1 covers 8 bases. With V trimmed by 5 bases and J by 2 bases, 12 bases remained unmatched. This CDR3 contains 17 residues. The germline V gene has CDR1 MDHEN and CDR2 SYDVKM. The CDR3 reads CASSPPGQASNTDTQYF. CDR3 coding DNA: TGTGCCAGCAGTCCCCCGGGACAGGCCTCGAACACAGATACGCAGTATTTT.